Following are 19 T cell receptor beta chains from one sample sequenced in a study of Graves' ophthalmopathy and Graves' hyperthyroidism. The study amplified TCR beta CDR3 regions using RNA transcripts. First-round RT-PCR used HTBI primers; second-round multiplex PCR followed. TCRdb reprocessed the multiplex PCR reads with MiXCR, giving one entry per CDR3 protein. The data contain about 370,000 distinct CDR3 sequences, about 16% of them seen just once; the ten biggest clones take up roughly 1.5%. Sequenced sample: peripheral blood. The receptors come from a woman under 30 with Graves' ophthalmopathy.

This chain uses TRBV4-1 with TRBJ2-4; D gene uncertain. This CDR3 region has 14 residues. In germline, CDR1 is MGHRA, CDR2 YSYEKL. V gave up 7 bases and J gave up 0 bases, with 10 bases separating them. The CDR3 DNA follows: TGCGCCAGCACCACGGTAGGAGCCAAAAACATTCAGTACTTC. Translated, it gives CASTTVGAKNIQYF.

This clonotype was counted many times. The V and J genes are TRBV7-4 and TRBJ2-5, with TRBD1 matching over 7 bases. This CDR3 has 14 amino acids. Germline CDR1 SGHVT, CDR2 SQSDAQ. Trimming at V came to 1 base and at J to 3 bases, leaving 2 bases not matched to a gene. CDR3 DNA sequence: TGTGCCAGCAGCTTAGAGGGGACAGAAGAGACCCAGTACTTC. Protein product: CASSLEGTEETQYF.

At least ten counts were recorded for this clonotype. The rearrangement links TRBV28 to TRBJ1-6; D perhaps matches TRBD1 (5 bases). The CDR3 covers 19 residues. Germline values: CDR1 MDHEN, CDR2 SYDVKM. V was clipped by 4 bases and J by 4 bases, with 23 bases between them. The CDR3 DNA reads as TGTGCCAGCAGTTCCCCTCTCGGGGCAGGAGCATCGTATAATTCACCCCTCCACTTT. Residues: CASSSPLGAGASYNSPLHF.

This clonotype was detected ten times or more. The chain is built from TRBV7-2 and TRBJ1-3; D gene unclear. The CDR3 loop spans 15 amino acids. V gave up 5 bases and J gave up 0 bases, with 11 bases separating them. In germline, CDR1 is SGHTA, CDR2 FQGNSA. CDR3 DNA sequence: TGTGCCAGCAGCCTTCAGGAGAGCTCTGGAAACACCATATATTTT. This translates into CASSLQESSGNTIYF.

This clonotype has at least ten counts. This sequence joins TRBV19 and TRBJ2-7; either TRBD1 or TRBD2 may fit D (6 bases each). V was shortened by 6 bases and J by 1 base, with 16 bases between the two germline ends. CDR1 and CDR2 (germline): LNHDA, SQIVND (reference sequence). This CDR3 is 15 amino acids long. In nucleotides, the CDR3 is TGTGCCAGTAGCCTCAGGGGAGCGGGTTCCTACGAGCAGTACTTC. Residues: CASSLRGAGSYEQYF.

This clonotype was picked up a small number of times. This rearrangement joins TRBV6-1 to TRBJ1-6, with unresolved D. CDR1 and CDR2 (germline): MNHNS, SASEGT. Trimming removed 5 bases at V and 7 bases at J, with 12 bases between. The CDR3 spans 14 residues. The CDR3 loop is CASSPRTANSPLHF. The DNA of the CDR3 is TGTGCCAGCAGTCCCCGTACCGCAAATTCACCCCTCCACTTT.

The table lists this clonotype with many counts. The chain uses TRBV11-2 and TRBJ2-4, with D possibly TRBD1 on 6 matching bases. Germline lookup yields CDR1 SGHAT and CDR2 FQNNGV. The CDR3 contains 15 residues. Trimming cost V 1 base and J 1 base, with 8 bases left between them. CDR3 coding DNA: TGTGCCAGCAGCTTAGGGACAGCGGCCAAAAACATTCAGTACTTC. It yields the protein CASSLGTAAKNIQYF.

This clonotype was detected many times. The V call is TRBV12-3 or TRBV12-4, the J call TRBJ2-2; D ambiguous. Trimming removed 7 bases at V and 3 bases at J, with 9 bases between. CDR3 size: 13 residues. CDR3 residues: CASNSWDTGELFF. The CDR3 bases are TGTGCCAGCAATAGCTGGGACACCGGGGAGCTGTTTTTT.

There are many counts of this clonotype. The rearrangement joins TRBV7-8 to TRBJ2-7; TRBD2 matches at 7 bases. Germline V CDR1 and CDR2: SGHVS, FQNEAQ. This CDR3 has 16 amino acids. With V trimmed by 4 bases and J by 3 bases, 12 bases remained unmatched. DNA for the CDR3: TGTGCCAGCAGCTACCCCATGTTGGGGGGGGTCTACGAGCAGTACTTC. This codes for CASSYPMLGGVYEQYF.

In this sample, this clonotype turned up many times. CDR3 residues: CASSYSTGGSFF. For the CDR3, the DNA is TGTGCCAGCAGTTACTCGACAGGGGGGTCTTTCTTT. This chain connects TRBV6-2 or TRBV6-3 to TRBJ1-1; the match to TRBD1 covers 9 bases. Germline trimming cut 0 bases from V and 12 bases from J; bases unmatched to any gene: 2. The V gene's germline CDR1 is MNHEY and CDR2 SVGEGT. This CDR3 spans 12 amino acids.

This clonotype was detected a few times. V gene TRBV4-3 combines with J gene TRBJ2-2; the D gene is possibly TRBD1 (6 bases). This CDR3 region has 16 residues. Per the germline V gene, CDR1 is LGHNA and CDR2 is YSLEER. Trimming removed 0 bases from V and 1 base from J, with 9 bases in between. This chain's CDR3 is CASSQDRGGNTGELFF. CDR3 nucleotides: TGCGCCAGCAGCCAAGACCGAGGGGGGAACACCGGGGAGCTGTTTTTT.

The rearrangement links TRBV6-5 to TRBJ2-5; TRBD2 matches 14 bases. The V and J ends lost 4 bases and 1 base, in that order; junction bases with no gene match: 5. Germline CDR1 is MNHEY and CDR2 is SVGAGI. The CDR3 totals 17 residues. CDR3 coding DNA: TGTGCCAGCAGTTCGGGGACTAGCGGGGGCCCCCAAGAGACCCAGTACTTC. Translated: CASSSGTSGGPQETQYF.

This clonotype was seen at least ten times. The rearrangement links TRBV7-2 to TRBJ1-5; possibly TRBD1 for D (6 bases). In germline, CDR1 is SGHTA, CDR2 FQGNSA. The CDR3 has 18 amino acids. Trimming left V 0 bases short and J 4 bases short, with 19 bases between. The CDR3 coding sequence is TGTGCCAGCAGCTTAGCGGGAGGAGGGGGGCGCAGGAATCAGCCCCAGCATTTT. This encodes CASSLAGGGGRRNQPQHF.

This clonotype was observed many times. The chain employs TRBV12-3 or TRBV12-4 and TRBJ1-3, with TRBD1 matching over 9 bases. With 5 bases clipped from V and 2 bases from J, the junction kept 1 base outside the gene matches. The CDR3 has 14 amino acids. The CDR3 DNA is TGTGCCAGCAGTCGGACAGGGGCTGGAAACACCATATATTTT. This translates into CASSRTGAGNTIYF.

J is TRBJ2-4 and V is TRBV7-8; D possibly corresponds to TRBD2 (5 bases). Germline CDR1 and CDR2: SGHVS and FQNEAQ. The V gene lost 3 bases and the J gene lost 1 base, with 13 bases spanning the gap. This CDR3 spans 16 amino acids. CDR3 sequence reads: CASSFLSRGAKNIQYF. The CDR3 DNA follows: TGTGCCAGCAGCTTCCTCTCCCGAGGGGCCAAAAACATTCAGTACTTC.

This clonotype was observed at least ten times. The gene calls are TRBV20-1 and TRBJ2-5; TRBD2 matches 8 bases. Germline values: CDR1 DFQATT, CDR2 SNEGSKA (reference sequence). V was clipped by 8 bases and J by 5 bases; unmatched bases: 7. CDR3 length equals 12 residues. The CDR3 spells CSPGLGGETQYF. The CDR3 nucleotides read TGCAGTCCGGGACTAGGAGGGGAGACCCAGTACTTC.

This clonotype was counted many times. The chain carries TRBV6-2 or TRBV6-3 and TRBJ1-1, with D tentatively TRBD1 (6 bases). Germline CDR1 reads MNHEY; CDR2 reads SVGEGT. CDR3 size: 14 residues. V was trimmed by 7 bases and J by 4 bases, leaving 16 bases between them. The CDR3 DNA is TGTGCCAGCAATAACCTTGGACAGAGCACTGAAGCTTTCTTT. Protein sequence: CASNNLGQSTEAFF.

This clonotype was seen repeatedly, ten times or more. The V gene is TRBV28, the J gene TRBJ2-2; a weak D match, TRBD2 (6 bases). Germline V gene lookup returns CDR1 MDHEN and CDR2 SYDVKM. The germline V and J ends were trimmed by 5 bases and 1 base, with 14 bases remaining between them. The length of the CDR3 is 16 residues. In DNA, the CDR3 is TGTGCCAGCAGTCAGCGGGTTGTTCTGAACACCGGGGAGCTGTTTTTT. Translation gives CASSQRVVLNTGELFF.

Many counts were recorded for this clonotype. The rearrangement links TRBV30 to TRBJ1-1; D is possibly TRBD1 (5 bases). CDR1 is GTSNPN and CDR2 is SVGIG in the germline V gene (reference sequence). The CDR3 has 16 amino acids. The germline V and J ends were trimmed by 2 bases and 11 bases, with 27 bases remaining between them. This chain's CDR3 is CAWSRVRGDCIGCAFF. CDR3 sequence (DNA): TGTGCCTGGAGTAGGGTCCGAGGGGATTGCATAGGCTGCGCTTTCTTT.